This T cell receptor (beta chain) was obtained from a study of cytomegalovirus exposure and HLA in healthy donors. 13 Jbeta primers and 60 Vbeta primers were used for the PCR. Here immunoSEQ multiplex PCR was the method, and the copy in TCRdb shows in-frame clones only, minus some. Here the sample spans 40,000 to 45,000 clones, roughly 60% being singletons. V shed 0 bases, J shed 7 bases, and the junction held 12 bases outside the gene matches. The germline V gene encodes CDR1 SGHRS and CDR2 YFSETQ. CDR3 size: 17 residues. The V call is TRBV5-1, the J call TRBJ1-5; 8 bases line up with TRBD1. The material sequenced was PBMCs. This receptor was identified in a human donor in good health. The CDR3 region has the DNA TGCGCCAGCAGCTTGGGAGTATCAGGGGGCTTTGGGCAGCCCCAGCATTTT. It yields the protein CASSLGVSGGFGQPQHF.